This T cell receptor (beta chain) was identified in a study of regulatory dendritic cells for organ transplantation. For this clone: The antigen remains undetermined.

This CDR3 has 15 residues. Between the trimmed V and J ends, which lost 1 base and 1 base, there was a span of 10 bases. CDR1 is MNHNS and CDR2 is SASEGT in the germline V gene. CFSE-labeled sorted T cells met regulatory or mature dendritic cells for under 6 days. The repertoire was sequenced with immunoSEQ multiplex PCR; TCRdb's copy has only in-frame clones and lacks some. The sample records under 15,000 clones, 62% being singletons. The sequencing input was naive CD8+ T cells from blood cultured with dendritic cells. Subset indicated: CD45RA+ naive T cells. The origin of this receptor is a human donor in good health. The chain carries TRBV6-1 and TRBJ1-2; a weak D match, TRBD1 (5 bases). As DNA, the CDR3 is TGTGCCAGCAGTGAAGGGGGGGGTAGTAACTATGGCTACACCTTC. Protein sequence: CASSEGGGSNYGYTF.